Reported below is one T cell receptor beta chain. The antigen remains unidentified. The sample comes from a study of blood T cells in healthy people across ages. The CDR3 runs to 16 residues. Per germline, CDR1 MGHRA and CDR2 YSYEKL. The trim removed 1 base at V and 5 bases at J, leaving 6 bases unmatched. Study observations and caveats: As naive T cell percentage varied, TCR beta diversity correlated strongly with it. Higher diversity, along with more naive CD4+ cells, distinguished long-lived donors from aged donors. Estimates based on one million T cells were treated as lower bounds.

The second PCR ran roughly 7 to 12 cycles with a sample-barcoded 5' primer and J-beta primers. Tags on each cDNA molecule came from a template-switch adaptor with 12 random nucleotides. One entry per CDR3 protein results from TCRdb running MiXCR on the 5' RACE reads. The repertoire holds about 1,600,000 distinct CDR3 sequences, with 42% as singletons. The chain employs TRBV4-1 and TRBJ2-1, with 9 bases matching TRBD2. The sequencing input was blood. The origin of this receptor is a woman in her late teens or twenties in good health. DNA for the CDR3: TGCGCCAGCAGCCAAGCGGGGCGGGAGGGTGACAATGAGCAGTTCTTC. Its protein is CASSQAGREGDNEQFF.